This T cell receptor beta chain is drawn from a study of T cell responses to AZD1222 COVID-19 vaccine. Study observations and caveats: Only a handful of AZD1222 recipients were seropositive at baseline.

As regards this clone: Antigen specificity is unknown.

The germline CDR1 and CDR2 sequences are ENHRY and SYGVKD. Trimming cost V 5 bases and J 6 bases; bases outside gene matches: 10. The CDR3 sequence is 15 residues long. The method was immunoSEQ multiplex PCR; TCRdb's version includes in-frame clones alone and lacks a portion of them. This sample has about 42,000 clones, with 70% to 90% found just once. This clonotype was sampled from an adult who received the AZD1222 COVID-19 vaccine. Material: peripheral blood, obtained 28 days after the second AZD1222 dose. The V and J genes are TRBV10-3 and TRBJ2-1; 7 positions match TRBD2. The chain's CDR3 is CAISTAGGSGNEQFF. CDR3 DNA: TGTGCCATCAGTACTGCCGGGGGGTCTGGCAATGAGCAGTTCTTC.